The subject of this entry is one T cell receptor (beta chain). Antigen: not known. This CDR3 has 15 residues. Per the germline V gene, CDR1 is SGHAT and CDR2 is FQDESV (reference sequence). Unmatched junction bases numbered 4, after V lost 1 base and J lost 7 bases. The data originate from a study of beta chain features in type 1 diabetes. Study outcomes and limitations: Among patients with Type 1 diabetes, TCRB CDR3s were moderately but significantly shorter in every one of the four CD4+ subsets.

Expressed TCRB transcripts were sequenced because the entire RNA isolate underwent reverse transcription. Sequencing used immunoSEQ multiplex PCR; TCRdb keeps in-frame clones, though not all of them. The sample lists 250,000 to 300,000 clones, 20% to 25% occurring once. The V gene is TRBV11-1, the J gene TRBJ2-4; 10 positions match TRBD1. Sample: naive CD4+ T cells from blood. This clonotype originated in a young woman with type 1 diabetes. CDR3 sequence: CASSLETGGWNIQYF. The DNA for the CDR3 is TGTGCCAGCAGCTTAGAGACAGGGGGCTGGAACATTCAGTACTTC.